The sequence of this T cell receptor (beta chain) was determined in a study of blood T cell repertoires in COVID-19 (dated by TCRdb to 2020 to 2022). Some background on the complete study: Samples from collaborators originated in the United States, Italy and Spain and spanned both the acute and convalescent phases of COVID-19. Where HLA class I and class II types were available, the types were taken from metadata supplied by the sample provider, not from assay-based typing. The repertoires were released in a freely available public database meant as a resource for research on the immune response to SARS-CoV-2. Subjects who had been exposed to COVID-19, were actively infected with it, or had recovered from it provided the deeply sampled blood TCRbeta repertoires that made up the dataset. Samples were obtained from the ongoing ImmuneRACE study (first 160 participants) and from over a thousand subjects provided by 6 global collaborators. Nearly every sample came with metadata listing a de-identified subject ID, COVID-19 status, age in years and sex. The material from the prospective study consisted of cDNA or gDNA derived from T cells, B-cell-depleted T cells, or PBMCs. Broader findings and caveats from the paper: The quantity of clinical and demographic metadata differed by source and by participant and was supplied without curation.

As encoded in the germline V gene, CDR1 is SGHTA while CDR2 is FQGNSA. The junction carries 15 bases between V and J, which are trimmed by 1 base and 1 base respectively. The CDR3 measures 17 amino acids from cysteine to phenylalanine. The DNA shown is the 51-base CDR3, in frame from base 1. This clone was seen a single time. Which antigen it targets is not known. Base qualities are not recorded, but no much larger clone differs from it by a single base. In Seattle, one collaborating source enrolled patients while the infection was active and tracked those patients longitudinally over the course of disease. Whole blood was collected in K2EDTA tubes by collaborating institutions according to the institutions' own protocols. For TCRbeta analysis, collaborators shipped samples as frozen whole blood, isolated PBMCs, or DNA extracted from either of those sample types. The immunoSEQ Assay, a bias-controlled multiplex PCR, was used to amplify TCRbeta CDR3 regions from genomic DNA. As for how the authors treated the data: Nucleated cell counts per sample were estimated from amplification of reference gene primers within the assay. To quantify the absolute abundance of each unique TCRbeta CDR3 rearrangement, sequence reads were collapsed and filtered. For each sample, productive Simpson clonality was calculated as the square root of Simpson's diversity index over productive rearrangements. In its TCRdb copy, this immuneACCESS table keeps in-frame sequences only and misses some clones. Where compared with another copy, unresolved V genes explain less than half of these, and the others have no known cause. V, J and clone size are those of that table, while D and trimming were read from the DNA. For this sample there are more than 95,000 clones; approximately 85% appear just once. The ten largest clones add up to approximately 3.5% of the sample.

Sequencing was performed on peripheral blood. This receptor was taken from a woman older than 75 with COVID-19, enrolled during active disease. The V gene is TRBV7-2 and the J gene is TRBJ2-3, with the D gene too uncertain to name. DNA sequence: TGTGCCAGCAGCTTAGATGGTCGCGGCAGCCGCACAGATACGCAGTATTTT. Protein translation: CASSLDGRGSRTDTQYF.